These 14 T cell receptor beta chains originate from one sample sequenced in a study of cytomegalovirus exposure and HLA in healthy donors. The PCR made use of 60 Vbeta and 13 Jbeta primers. The method was immunoSEQ multiplex PCR; TCRdb's version includes in-frame clones alone and lacks a portion of them. The data hold approximately 100,000 clones, with 79% observed a single time. Specimen: PBMCs. The receptor source for this set is a female donor in good health and CMV-seropositive.

The rearrangement joins TRBV11-2 to TRBJ2-1; 10 bases line up with TRBD1. The ends lost 1 base at V and 6 bases at J; junction bases unmatched: 6. There are 16 residues in the CDR3. Germline V CDR1 and CDR2: SGHAT, FQNNGV. CDR3 coding DNA: TGTGCCAGCAGCTTAGGGGCCCGGGACAGGGGCAATGAGCAGTTCTTC. This sequence encodes CASSLGARDRGNEQFF.

The rearrangement links TRBV4-2 to TRBJ2-3; a possible D gene is TRBD2 (6 bases). Trimming left V 5 bases short and J 3 bases short, with 15 bases between. This CDR3 is 15 amino acids long. The germline V gene has CDR1 LGHNA and CDR2 YNFKEQ. CDR3 nucleotides: TGTGCCAGCAGCGGGATAGCGGAGCCGACAGATACGCAGTATTTT. This encodes CASSGIAEPTDTQYF.

The chain joins TRBV6-5 to TRBJ2-7, with 9 bases lining up with TRBD2. Germline values: CDR1 MNHEY, CDR2 SVGAGI. J was trimmed by 3 bases and V by 4 bases; bases with no gene match: 7. The CDR3 loop spans 15 amino acids. This chain's CDR3 is CASSSPGTSNYEQYF. The DNA for the CDR3 is TGTGCCAGCAGTTCTCCCGGGACTAGCAACTACGAGCAGTACTTC.

This clone has only a few counts. This chain links TRBV5-1 with TRBJ1-2; maybe TRBD1 (5 bases). Germline CDR1 is SGHRS and CDR2 is YFSETQ. The V gene lost 4 bases and the J gene lost 3 bases, with 13 bases spanning the gap. The CDR3 spans 14 residues. The CDR3 is CASSKTDADYGYTF. DNA for the CDR3: TGCGCCAGCAGCAAGACAGATGCAGACTATGGCTACACCTTC.

J is TRBJ1-4 and V is TRBV4-2, with D unclear. CDR3 size: 15 residues. V dropped 1 base and J dropped 5 bases, with 11 bases sitting between them. Per germline, CDR1 LGHNA and CDR2 YNFKEQ. DNA of the CDR3: TGTGCCAGCAGCCAAGGCAAGGCCGGGAATGAAAAACTGTTTTTT. It specifies CASSQGKAGNEKLFF.

The table lists this clone with a count of one. The CDR3 region is CASSPKSGIGTGELFF. The CDR3 DNA is TGTGCCAGCAGCCCTAAGAGCGGAATTGGCACCGGGGAGCTGTTTTTT. The J gene is TRBJ2-2, the V gene TRBV27; D might be TRBD2 (5 bases). The CDR3 loop spans 16 amino acids. Trimming removed 6 bases from V and 4 bases from J, with 18 bases in between. Germline V gene lookup returns CDR1 MNHEY and CDR2 SMNVEV (reference sequence).

This clone appeared once. This chain links TRBV5-6 with TRBJ1-1; no firm D call. V lost 4 bases to trimming and J lost 5 bases, with 12 bases between them. Germline CDR1 reads SGHDT; CDR2 reads YYEEEE. The CDR3 runs 13 residues. The CDR3 coding sequence is TGTGCCAGCAGCACATCCGGGGATACTGAAGCTTTCTTT. Its protein product is CASSTSGDTEAFF.

This chain links TRBV4-2 with TRBJ2-3; 10 bases agree with TRBD1. Per the germline V gene, CDR1 is LGHNA and CDR2 is YNFKEQ. J lost 6 bases, V lost 0 bases, and 9 bases had no gene match. The CDR3 extends over 17 amino acids. In DNA form, the CDR3 reads TGTGCCAGCAGCCAAGATCAGGGACAGGGGTTTGTTGATACGCAGTATTTT. This translates into CASSQDQGQGFVDTQYF.

This chain connects TRBV9 to TRBJ2-5, with D perhaps TRBD1 (5 bases). The germline V and J ends were trimmed by 0 bases and 1 base, with 7 bases remaining between them. This CDR3 has 14 amino acids. Germline CDR1 reads SGDLS; CDR2 reads YYNGEE. For the CDR3, the DNA is TGTGCCAGCAGCGTAGGGGGCGGCCAAGAGACCCAGTACTTC. Translation: CASSVGGGQETQYF.

This chain uses TRBV11-2 with TRBJ2-7, with D possibly matching TRBD2 (6 bases). The CDR3 consists of 18 residues. V was shortened by 4 bases and J by 3 bases, with 25 bases between the two germline ends. The germline CDR1 and CDR2 sequences are SGHAT and FQNNGV. The CDR3 DNA reads as TGTGCCAGCAGCTCCGCCGGGGCGGGCGGGATGAGGGGCTACGAGCAGTACTTC. This encodes CASSSAGAGGMRGYEQYF.

This clone has a handful of counts. The chain links TRBV5-6 to TRBJ2-1, with a possible D match to TRBD2 (6 bases). V was cut by 2 bases and J by 0 bases, with 12 bases left in between. This CDR3 region has 16 residues. Germline CDR1 and CDR2: SGHDT and YYEEEE. The CDR3 DNA reads as TGTGCCAGCAGCTTCGGAGGGAGTAGCTCCTACAATGAGCAGTTCTTC. Its protein product is CASSFGGSSSYNEQFF.

This chain connects TRBV27 to TRBJ2-3; 8 nucleotides match TRBD2. CDR1 and CDR2 from the germline V gene are MNHEY and SMNVEV (reference sequence). The CDR3 is 19 residues long. The V segment lost 5 bases and the J segment 1 base; nucleotides outside the gene matches: 17. CDR3 coding DNA: TGTGCCAGCAGTATTATCATAGCGGGACGACCCGGACGCACAGATACGCAGTATTTT. This translates into CASSIIIAGRPGRTDTQYF.

V gene TRBV18 combines with J gene TRBJ1-2; 8 nucleotides align to TRBD1. The trim removed 1 base at V and 5 bases at J, leaving 6 bases unmatched. Germline CDR1 KGHSH, CDR2 LQKENI. The CDR3 consists of 15 residues. The CDR3 DNA reads TGTGCCAGCTCACCACGGACAGGGTCGACGTATGGCTACACCTTC. Translated, it gives CASSPRTGSTYGYTF.

The V and J genes are TRBV30 and TRBJ2-5; D is ambiguous. The CDR3 loop spans 12 amino acids. Germline loops: CDR1 GTSNPN, CDR2 SVGIG (reference sequence). Trimming shortened V by 0 bases and J by 5 bases, and 7 bases separated the two germline ends. CDR3 residues: CAWSVSGETQYF. The CDR3 nucleotides are TGTGCCTGGAGTGTATCCGGGGAGACCCAGTACTTC.